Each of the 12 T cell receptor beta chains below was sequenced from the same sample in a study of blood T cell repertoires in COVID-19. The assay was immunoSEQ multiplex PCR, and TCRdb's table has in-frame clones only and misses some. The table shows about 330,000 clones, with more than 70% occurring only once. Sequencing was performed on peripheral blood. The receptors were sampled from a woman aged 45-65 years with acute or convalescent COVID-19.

CDR3 sequence: CASSLVGGASSPLHF. The DNA of the CDR3 is TGTGCCAGCAGCTTGGTAGGGGGCGCTTCTTCACCCCTCCACTTT. V and J are TRBV9 and TRBJ1-6, with 7 bases identical to TRBD1. This CDR3 contains 15 residues. CDR1 SGDLS and CDR2 YYNGEE come from the germline V gene. J gave up 9 bases and V 4 bases, and 10 bases lay outside the gene matches.

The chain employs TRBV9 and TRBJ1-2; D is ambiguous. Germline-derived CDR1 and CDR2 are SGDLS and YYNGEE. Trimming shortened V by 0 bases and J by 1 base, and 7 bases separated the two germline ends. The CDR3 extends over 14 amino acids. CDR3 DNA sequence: TGTGCCAGCAGCGTAGGCGTCGGTAACTATGGCTACACCTTC. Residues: CASSVGVGNYGYTF.

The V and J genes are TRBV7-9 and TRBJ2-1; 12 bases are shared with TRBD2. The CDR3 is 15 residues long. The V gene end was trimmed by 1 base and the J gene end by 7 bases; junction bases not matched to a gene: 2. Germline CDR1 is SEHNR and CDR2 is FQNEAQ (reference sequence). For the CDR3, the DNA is TGTGCCAGCAGCTTAGGGACTAGCGGGGAGAATGAGCAGTTCTTC. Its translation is CASSLGTSGENEQFF.

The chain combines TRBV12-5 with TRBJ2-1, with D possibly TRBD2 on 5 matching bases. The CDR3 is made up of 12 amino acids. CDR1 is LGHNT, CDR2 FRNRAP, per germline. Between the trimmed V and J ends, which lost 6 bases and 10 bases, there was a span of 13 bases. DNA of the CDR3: TGTGCTAGTGGATCCGGGGAACTGGAGCAGTTCTTC. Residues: CASGSGELEQFF.

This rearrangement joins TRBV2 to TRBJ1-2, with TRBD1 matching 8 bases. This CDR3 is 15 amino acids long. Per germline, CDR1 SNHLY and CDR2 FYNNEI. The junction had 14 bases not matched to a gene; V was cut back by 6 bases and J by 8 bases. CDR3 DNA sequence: TGTGCCAGCAGCAAGAGATGGGCAGGGGGCGAGGGCTACACCTTC. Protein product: CASSKRWAGGEGYTF. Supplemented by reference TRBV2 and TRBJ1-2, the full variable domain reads EPEVTQTPSHQVTQMGQEVILRCVPISNHLYFYWYRQILGQKVEFLVSFYNNEISEKSEIFDDQFSVERPDGSNFTLKIRSTKLEDSAMYFCASSKRWAGGEGYTFGSGTRLTVV.

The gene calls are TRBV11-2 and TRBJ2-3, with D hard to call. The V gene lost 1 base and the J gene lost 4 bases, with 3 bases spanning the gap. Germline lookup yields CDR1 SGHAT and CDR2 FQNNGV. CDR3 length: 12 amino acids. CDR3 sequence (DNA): TGTGCCAGCAGCTTAGTATCAGATACGCAGTATTTT. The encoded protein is CASSLVSDTQYF.

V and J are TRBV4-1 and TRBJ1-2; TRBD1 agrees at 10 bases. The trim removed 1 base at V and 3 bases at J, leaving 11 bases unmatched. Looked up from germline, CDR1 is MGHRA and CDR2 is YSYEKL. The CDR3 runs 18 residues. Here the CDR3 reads CASSQVLTGTGEDYGYTF. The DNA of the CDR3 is TGCGCCAGCAGCCAAGTCCTCACCGGGACAGGGGAGGACTATGGCTACACCTTC.

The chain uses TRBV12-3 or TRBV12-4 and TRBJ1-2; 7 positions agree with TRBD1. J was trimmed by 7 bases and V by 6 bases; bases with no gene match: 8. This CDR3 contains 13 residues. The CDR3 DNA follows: TGTGCCAGCAGCTCCGACAGGGAAGGTGGCTACACCTTC. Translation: CASSSDREGGYTF.

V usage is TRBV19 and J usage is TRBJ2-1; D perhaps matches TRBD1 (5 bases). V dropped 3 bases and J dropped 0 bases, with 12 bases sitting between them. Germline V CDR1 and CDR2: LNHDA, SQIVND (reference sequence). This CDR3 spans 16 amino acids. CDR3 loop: CASSIQTGYSYNEQFF. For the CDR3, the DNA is TGTGCCAGTAGTATCCAAACAGGCTACTCCTACAATGAGCAGTTCTTC.

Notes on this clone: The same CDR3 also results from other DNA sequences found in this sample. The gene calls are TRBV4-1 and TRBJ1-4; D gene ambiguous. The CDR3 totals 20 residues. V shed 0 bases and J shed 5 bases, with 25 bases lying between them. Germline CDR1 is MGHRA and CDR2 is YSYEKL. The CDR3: CASSQELLMEGQLLNEKLFF. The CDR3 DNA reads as TGCGCCAGCAGCCAAGAGTTGCTAATGGAGGGCCAACTACTAAATGAAAAACTGTTTTTT.

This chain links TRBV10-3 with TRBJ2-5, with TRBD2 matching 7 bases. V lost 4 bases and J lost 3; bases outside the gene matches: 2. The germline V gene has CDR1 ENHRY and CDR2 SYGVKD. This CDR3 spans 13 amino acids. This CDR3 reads CAISGAGEETQYF. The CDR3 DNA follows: TGTGCCATCAGTGGGGCGGGAGAAGAGACCCAGTACTTC.

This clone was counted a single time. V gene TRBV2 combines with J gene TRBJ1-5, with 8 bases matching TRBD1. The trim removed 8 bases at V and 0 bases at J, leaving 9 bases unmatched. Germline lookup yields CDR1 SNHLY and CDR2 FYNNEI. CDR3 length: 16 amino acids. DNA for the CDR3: TGTGCCAGCCAGGGGGCTAGGAGAATTAGCAATCAGCCCCAGCATTTT. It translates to CASQGARRISNQPQHF.